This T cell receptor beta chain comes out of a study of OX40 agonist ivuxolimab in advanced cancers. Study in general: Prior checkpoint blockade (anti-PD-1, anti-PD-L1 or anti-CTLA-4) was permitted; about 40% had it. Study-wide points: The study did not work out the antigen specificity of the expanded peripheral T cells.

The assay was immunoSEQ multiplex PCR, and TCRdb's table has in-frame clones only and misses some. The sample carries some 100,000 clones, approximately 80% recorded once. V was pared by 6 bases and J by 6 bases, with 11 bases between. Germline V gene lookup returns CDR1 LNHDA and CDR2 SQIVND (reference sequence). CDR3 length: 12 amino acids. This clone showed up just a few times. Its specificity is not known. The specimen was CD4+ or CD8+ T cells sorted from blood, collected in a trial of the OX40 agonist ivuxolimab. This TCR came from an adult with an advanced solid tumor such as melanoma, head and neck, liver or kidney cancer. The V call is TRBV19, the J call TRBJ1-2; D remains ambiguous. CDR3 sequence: CASRIASHGYTF. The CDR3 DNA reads TGTGCCAGTAGGATCGCGTCGCATGGCTACACCTTC.